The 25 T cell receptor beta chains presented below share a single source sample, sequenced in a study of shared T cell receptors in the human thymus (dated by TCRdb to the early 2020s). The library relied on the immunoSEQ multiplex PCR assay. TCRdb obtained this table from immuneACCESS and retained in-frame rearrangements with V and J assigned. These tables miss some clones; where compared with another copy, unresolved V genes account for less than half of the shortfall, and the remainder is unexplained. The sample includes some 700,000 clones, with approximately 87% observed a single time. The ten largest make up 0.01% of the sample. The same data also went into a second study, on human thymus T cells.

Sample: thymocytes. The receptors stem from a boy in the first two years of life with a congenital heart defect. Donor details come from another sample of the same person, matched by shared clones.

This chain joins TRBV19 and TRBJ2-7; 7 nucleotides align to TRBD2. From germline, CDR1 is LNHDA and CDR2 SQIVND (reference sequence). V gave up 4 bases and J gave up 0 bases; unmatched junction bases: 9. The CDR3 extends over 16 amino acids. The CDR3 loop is CASSTASGPSSYEQYF. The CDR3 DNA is TGTGCCAGTAGTACCGCTAGCGGACCGAGCTCCTACGAGCAGTACTTC.

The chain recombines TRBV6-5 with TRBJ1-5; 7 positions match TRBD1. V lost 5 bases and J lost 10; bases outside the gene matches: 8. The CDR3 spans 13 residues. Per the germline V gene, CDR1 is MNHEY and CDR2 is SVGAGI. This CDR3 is CASSEGQGVPQHF. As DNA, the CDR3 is TGTGCCAGCAGTGAAGGCCAGGGGGTTCCCCAGCATTTT.

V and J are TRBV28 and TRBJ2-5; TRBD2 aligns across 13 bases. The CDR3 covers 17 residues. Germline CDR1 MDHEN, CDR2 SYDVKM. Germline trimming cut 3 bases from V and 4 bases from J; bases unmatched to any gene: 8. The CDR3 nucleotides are TGTGCCAGCAGTTTCCGACTAGCGGGAGGTGTAGCAGAGACCCAGTACTTC. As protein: CASSFRLAGGVAETQYF.

CDR3 protein: CATTGTSGNTIYF. The CDR3 DNA is TGTGCCACGACAGGGACATCTGGAAACACCATATATTTT. This chain connects TRBV28 to TRBJ1-3; 7 bases are shared with TRBD1. The V gene's germline CDR1 is MDHEN and CDR2 SYDVKM. The CDR3 totals 13 residues. Trimming took 10 bases from V and 1 from J; bases not matched to a gene: 4.

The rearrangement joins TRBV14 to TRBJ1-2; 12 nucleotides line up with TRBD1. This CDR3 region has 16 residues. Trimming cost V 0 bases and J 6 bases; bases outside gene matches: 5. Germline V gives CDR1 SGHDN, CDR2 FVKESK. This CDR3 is CASSQEGQGAEDGYTF. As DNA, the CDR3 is TGTGCCAGCAGCCAAGAGGGACAGGGGGCAGAGGATGGCTACACCTTC.

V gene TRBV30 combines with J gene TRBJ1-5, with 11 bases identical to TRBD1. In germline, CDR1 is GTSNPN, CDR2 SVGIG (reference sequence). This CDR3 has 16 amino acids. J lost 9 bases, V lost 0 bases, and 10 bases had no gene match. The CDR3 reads CAWSVRGGDRGVPQHF. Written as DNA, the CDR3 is TGTGCCTGGAGTGTACGTGGTGGGGACAGGGGGGTGCCCCAGCATTTT.

CDR3 sequence: CASRSFRERVETQYF. The CDR3 bases are TGTGCCAGCAGAAGCTTTAGAGAGCGAGTTGAGACCCAGTACTTC. The chain combines TRBV5-4 with TRBJ2-5; D is unclear. Germline V CDR1 and CDR2: SGHNT, YYREEE (reference sequence). The V gene lost 5 bases and the J gene lost 5 bases, with 19 bases spanning the gap. The CDR3 has 15 amino acids.

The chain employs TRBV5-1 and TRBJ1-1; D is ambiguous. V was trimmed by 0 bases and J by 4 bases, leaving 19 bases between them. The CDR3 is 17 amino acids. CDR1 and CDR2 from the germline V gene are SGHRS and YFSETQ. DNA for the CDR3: TGCGCCAGCAGCTTGGCCAACGGAGGGCCCCTGGGCACTGAAGCTTTCTTT. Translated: CASSLANGGPLGTEAFF.

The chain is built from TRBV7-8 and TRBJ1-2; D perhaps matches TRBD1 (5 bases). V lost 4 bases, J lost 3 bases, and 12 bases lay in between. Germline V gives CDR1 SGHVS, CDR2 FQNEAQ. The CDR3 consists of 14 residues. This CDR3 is CASSSKTDYYGYTF. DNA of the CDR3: TGTGCCAGCAGCTCTAAGACAGACTACTATGGCTACACCTTC.

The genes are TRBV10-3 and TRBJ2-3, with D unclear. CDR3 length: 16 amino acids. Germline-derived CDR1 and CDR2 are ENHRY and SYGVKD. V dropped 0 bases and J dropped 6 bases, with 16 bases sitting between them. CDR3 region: CAISESPTWLRDTQYF. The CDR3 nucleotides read TGTGCCATCAGTGAGTCGCCTACCTGGCTGAGGGATACGCAGTATTTT.

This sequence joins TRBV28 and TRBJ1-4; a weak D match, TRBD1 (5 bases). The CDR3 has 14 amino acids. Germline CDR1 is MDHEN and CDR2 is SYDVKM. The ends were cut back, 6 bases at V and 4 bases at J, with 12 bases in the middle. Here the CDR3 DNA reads TGTGCCAGCAGCGCGGGGGTCCGTAATGAAAAACTGTTTTTT. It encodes CASSAGVRNEKLFF.

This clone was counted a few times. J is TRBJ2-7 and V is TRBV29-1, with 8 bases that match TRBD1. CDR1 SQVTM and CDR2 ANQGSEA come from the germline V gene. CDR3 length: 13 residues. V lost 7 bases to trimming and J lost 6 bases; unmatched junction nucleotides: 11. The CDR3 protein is CSAEGTGTGEQYF. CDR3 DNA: TGCAGCGCCGAGGGGACAGGAACGGGCGAGCAGTACTTC.

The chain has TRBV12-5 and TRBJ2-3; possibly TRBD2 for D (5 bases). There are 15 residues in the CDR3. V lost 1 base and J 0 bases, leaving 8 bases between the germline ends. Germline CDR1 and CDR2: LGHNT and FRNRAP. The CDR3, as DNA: TGTGCTAGTGGTTTGGGGGAGCCTAGCACAGATACGCAGTATTTT. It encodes CASGLGEPSTDTQYF.

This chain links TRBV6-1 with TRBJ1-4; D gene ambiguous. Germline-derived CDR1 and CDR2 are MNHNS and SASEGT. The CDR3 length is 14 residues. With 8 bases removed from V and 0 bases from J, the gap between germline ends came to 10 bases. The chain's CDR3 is CASHSGSTNEKLFF. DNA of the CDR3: TGTGCCAGCCATTCGGGGTCAACTAATGAAAAACTGTTTTTT.

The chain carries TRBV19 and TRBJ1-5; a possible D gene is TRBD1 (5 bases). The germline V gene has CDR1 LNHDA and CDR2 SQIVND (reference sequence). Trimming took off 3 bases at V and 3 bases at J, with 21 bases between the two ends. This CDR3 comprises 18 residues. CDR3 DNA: TGTGCCAGTAGTATGGAGGGTTTGACGGAGGGGATCAATCAGCCCCAGCATTTT. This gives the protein CASSMEGLTEGINQPQHF.

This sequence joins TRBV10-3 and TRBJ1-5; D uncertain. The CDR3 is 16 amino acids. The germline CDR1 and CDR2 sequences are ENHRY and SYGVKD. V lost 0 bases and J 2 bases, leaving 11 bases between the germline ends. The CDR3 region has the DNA TGTGCCATCAGTGAGTCGGCAGGAAGGTGCAATCAGCCCCAGCATTTT. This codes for CAISESAGRCNQPQHF.

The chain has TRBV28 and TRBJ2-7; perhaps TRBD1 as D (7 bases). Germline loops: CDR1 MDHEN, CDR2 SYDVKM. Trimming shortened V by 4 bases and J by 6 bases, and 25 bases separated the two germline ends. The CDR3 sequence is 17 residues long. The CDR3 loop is CASSSTGAGTARIEQYF. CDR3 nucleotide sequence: TGTGCCAGCAGTTCCACAGGGGCCGGGACTGCCCGGATCGAGCAGTACTTC.

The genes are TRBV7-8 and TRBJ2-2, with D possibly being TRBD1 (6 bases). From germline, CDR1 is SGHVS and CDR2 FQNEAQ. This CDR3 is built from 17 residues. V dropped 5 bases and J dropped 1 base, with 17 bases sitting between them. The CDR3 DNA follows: TGTGCCAGCAGCCTCACCTACAGGGATAGGAACACCGGGGAGCTGTTTTTT. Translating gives CASSLTYRDRNTGELFF.

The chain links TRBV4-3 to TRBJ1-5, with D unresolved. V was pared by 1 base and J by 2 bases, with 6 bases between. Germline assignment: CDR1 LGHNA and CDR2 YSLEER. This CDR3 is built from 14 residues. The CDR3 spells CASSQGRGNQPQHF. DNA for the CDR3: TGCGCCAGCAGCCAAGGCCGCGGCAATCAGCCCCAGCATTTT.

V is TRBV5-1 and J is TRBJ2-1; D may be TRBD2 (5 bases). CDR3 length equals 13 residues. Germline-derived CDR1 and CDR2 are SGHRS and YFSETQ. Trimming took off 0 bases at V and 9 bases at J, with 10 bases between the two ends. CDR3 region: CASSLDLAAEQFF. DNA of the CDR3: TGCGCCAGCAGCTTGGACCTAGCCGCTGAGCAGTTCTTC.

CDR3 nucleotides: TGCAGCGTGGGCCTCCTAGCGGGATCGGATGACGAGCAGTACTTC. Translating it yields CSVGLLAGSDDEQYF. V is TRBV29-1 and J is TRBJ2-7; 9 bases align to TRBD2. This CDR3 has 15 residues. From germline, CDR1 is SQVTM and CDR2 ANQGSEA. Unmatched junction bases numbered 14, after V lost 6 bases and J lost 5 bases.

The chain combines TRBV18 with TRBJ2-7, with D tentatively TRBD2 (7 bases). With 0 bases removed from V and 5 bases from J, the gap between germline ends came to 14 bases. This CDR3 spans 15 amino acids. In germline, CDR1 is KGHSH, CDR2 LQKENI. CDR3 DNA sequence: TGTGCCAGCTCACCACCGCAGGGGAGGGTCCACGAGCAGTACTTC. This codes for CASSPPQGRVHEQYF.

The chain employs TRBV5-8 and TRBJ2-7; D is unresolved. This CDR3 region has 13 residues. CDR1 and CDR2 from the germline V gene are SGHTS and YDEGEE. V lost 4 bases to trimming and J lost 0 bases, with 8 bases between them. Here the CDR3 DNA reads TGTGCCAGCAGCCGAAGACTCTCCTACGAGCAGTACTTC. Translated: CASSRRLSYEQYF. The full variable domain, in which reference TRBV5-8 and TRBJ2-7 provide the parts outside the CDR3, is EAGVTQSPTHLIKTRGQQATLRCSPISGHTSVYWYQQALGLGLQFLLWYDEGEERNRGNFPPRFSGRQFPNYSSELNVNALELEDSALYLCASSRRLSYEQYFGPGTRLTVT.

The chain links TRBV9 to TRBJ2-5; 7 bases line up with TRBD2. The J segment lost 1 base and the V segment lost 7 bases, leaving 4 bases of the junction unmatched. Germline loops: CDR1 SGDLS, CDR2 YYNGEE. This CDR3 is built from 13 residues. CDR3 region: CASGAGVQETQYF. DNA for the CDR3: TGTGCCAGCGGGGCGGGGGTCCAAGAGACCCAGTACTTC.

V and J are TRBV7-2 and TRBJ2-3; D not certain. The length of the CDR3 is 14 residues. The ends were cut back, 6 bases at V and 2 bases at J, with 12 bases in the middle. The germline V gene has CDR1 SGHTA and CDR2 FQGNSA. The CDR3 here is CASRLGGFTDTQYF. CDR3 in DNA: TGTGCCAGCAGACTTGGCGGTTTCACAGATACGCAGTATTTT.